This T cell receptor (beta chain) was obtained from a study of blood T cells in healthy people across ages. Whole-study findings and limits: Unknown donor CMV status possibly confounded expanded clonotype changes. Greater diversity and more naive CD4+ cells were seen in long-lived donors than in aged donors. The authors considered diversity estimates from one million T cells to be underestimates.

With regard to this clonotype: Antigen unknown.

With a J-beta primer mix and a sample-barcoded 5' primer, a second PCR ran roughly 6 to 12 cycles. TCRdb independently ran MiXCR on the 5' RACE reads; one entry per CDR3 protein. Of 1,100,000 or so distinct CDR3 sequences in the sample, around 45% were seen once. Sequenced sample: blood. This TCR was sampled from a woman aged 55 to 70 in good health.

The CDR3 nucleotides are TGCGCCAGCAGCTTGGAGGGGGATGGCCAAGAGACCCAGTACTTC. It is translated as CASSLEGDGQETQYF. The genes are TRBV5-1 and TRBJ2-5; the D gene is possibly TRBD1 (6 bases). The V gene's germline CDR1 is SGHRS and CDR2 YFSETQ. This CDR3 has 15 residues. The V and J ends lost 0 bases and 1 base respectively, with 10 bases between them.